The sequence of this T cell receptor (beta chain) was determined in a study of tumor-infiltrating lymphocytes in primary liver carcinoma. For each extraction, RNA and DNA were obtained together from about 20-30 mg of unsorted bulk tissue. In regard to this clonotype: Mismatch with germline at one junction end may stem from a read error.

The authors made TCR beta cDNA from around 500 ng total RNA with a constant-region primer. The TCR beta library was amplified through three nested multiplex PCR rounds in a modified ARM-PCR procedure. Two initial PCR rounds of 10 to 11 cycles each paired TRBV1-TRBV30 forward primers with a C-beta reverse primer. MiXCR, run by TCRdb on the multiplex PCR reads, gives a single entry per CDR3 protein. The repertoire holds approximately 23,000 distinct CDR3 sequences, with 75% to 85% as singletons. Germline lookup yields CDR1 SGHRS and CDR2 YFSETQ. This CDR3 is built from 17 residues. The source material was liver tumor tissue from sampling region 2. The subset denotes: tumor region T2, inferior pole. The TCR was taken from a woman in her 30s with primary liver carcinoma and hepatitis B virus infection. J is TRBJ2-2 and V is TRBV5-1, with D perhaps matching TRBD1 (5 bases). Here the CDR3 reads CTSSLGHSDKNTGELFF. CDR3 DNA sequence: TGCACCAGCAGCTTGGGGCACAGTGACAAGAACACCGGGGAGCTGTTTTTT.